The clone carrying this T cell receptor beta chain was recorded a few times. Its antigen is undetermined. The CDR3 is made up of 14 amino acids. CDR1 and CDR2 (germline): DFQATT, SNEGSKA (reference sequence). Trimming took 2 bases from V and 2 from J; bases not matched to a gene: 6. The sample comes from a study of T-cell reconstitution after alpha-beta-depleted transplantation in children. Overall study results and limits: It was reported that alpha-beta T cells came from several hundred expanded graft clones (about two months after transplant).

Unique molecular identifiers were built into the TCRbeta library. TCRdb analysed the PCR reads with MiXCR anew, one entry per CDR3 protein. The profile shows approximately 980,000 distinct CDR3 sequences, roughly 29% of them singletons. This chain connects TRBV20-1 to TRBJ2-7; 7 nucleotides align to TRBD1. The sequence derives from a boy less than two years old who had a stem cell transplant for SCID, so the T cells may come from the graft donor. Material: PBMCs, mostly from graft donor cells, obtained 360 days after TCRalphabeta/CD19-depleted stem cell transplant. The CDR3 spells CSARRRQGAYEQYF. In DNA form, the CDR3 reads TGCAGTGCTAGAAGACGACAGGGAGCCTACGAGCAGTACTTC.